This TCR beta chain was documented in a study of CD8 T cells in Susac syndrome. Across the whole study: Fewer than 10 of the sequenced Susac syndrome patients were in remission, and roughly six had active disease.

V lost 4 bases and J lost 1, with 10 bases in between. The CDR3 has 14 amino acids. The germline gives CDR1 SGHTA, CDR2 FQGTGA. Findings and limits, study-wide: Expansion of clones was not seen in the CD4+ T cell repertoires of Susac syndrome.

RNA totalling about 0.45 to 1 ug underwent reverse transcription with random hexamers. The TCR beta CDR3 was amplified by immunoSEQ multiplex PCR across 54 Vbeta, 13 Jbeta. TCRdb itself ran the immunoSEQ multiplex PCR reads through MiXCR, one entry per CDR3 protein. The sample holds about 140,000 distinct CDR3 sequences; around 95% are singletons and the top ten take roughly 0.15%. Comment on this clonotype: What it binds is unknown.

High-throughput TCR beta sequencing covered peripheral CD8+ and CD4+ T cells. The sample was CD4+ T cells from PBMCs. The TCR originated in a human donor with Susac syndrome. The chain couples TRBV7-3 to TRBJ1-1; D is perhaps TRBD1 (5 bases). In DNA form, the CDR3 reads TGTGCCAGCAGCTCCCAGGGTGGGAACACTGAAGCTTTCTTT. It translates to CASSSQGGNTEAFF.